What follows is one TCR beta chain and its context. Its antigen is undetermined. This CDR3 comprises 13 residues. Germline CDR1 and CDR2: SGDLS and YYNGEE. V gave up 7 bases and J gave up 5 bases; unmatched junction bases: 7. All donors qualified as healthy HIV-negative adults and had experienced no recent acute infections or vaccinations. The data belong to a study of shared clonotypes between healthy human individuals. Broader study findings: Sampling used blood alone; tissue repertoires probably differ.

DNA input for the unsorted PBMC replicate PCRs was about 280 ng, 25,000 to 30,000 T cell genomes. It was on ten immunoSEQ deep assay plates that unsorted PBMC DNA was sequenced. Only in-frame clones appear in the TCRdb table, and some are missing; sequencing was by immunoSEQ multiplex PCR. In the table there are fewer than 500,000 clones, over 75% of which are singletons. Material for sequencing was PBMCs. This TCR was sampled from a woman in her thirties or forties in good health. Some clones in this sample may be carry-over from other donors' samples. The chain recombines TRBV9 with TRBJ1-2; 8 bases match TRBD1. The CDR3 coding sequence is TGTGCCAGCGGCCAGGGGGCAGGGTATGGCTACACCTTC. As protein: CASGQGAGYGYTF.